A single sample gave rise to the 27 T cell receptor beta chains below, sequenced in a study of control samples from healthy donors and cancer patients. Clones were read by immunoSEQ multiplex PCR, and TCRdb kept only the in-frame ones, dropping some. Here the sample spans approximately 88,000 clones, approximately 91% being singletons. The specimen was blood. The origin of the receptors is a woman in her 30s in good health.

Here the CDR3 reads CASSLATGTRLVGEQFF. The CDR3 bases are TGCGCCAGCAGCTTGGCAACCGGGACTAGGCTCGTCGGTGAGCAGTTCTTC. The V gene is TRBV5-1, the J gene TRBJ2-1; the match to TRBD2 covers 8 bases. The CDR3 totals 17 residues. The germline V gene has CDR1 SGHRS and CDR2 YFSETQ. Trimming took 0 bases from V and 9 from J; bases not matched to a gene: 14. Full variable domain (missing parts from reference TRBV5-1 and TRBJ2-1): KAGVTQTPRYLIKTRGQQVTLSCSPISGHRSVSWYQQTPGQGLQFLFEYFSETQRNKGNFPGRFSGRQFSNSRSEMNVSTLELGDSALYLCASSLATGTRLVGEQFFGPGTRLTVL.

This clone was detected only once. The same CDR3 arises from other DNA sequences in this sample as well. The J gene is TRBJ1-2, the V gene TRBV7-8; D possibly corresponds to TRBD1 (5 bases). The germline V gene encodes CDR1 SGHVS and CDR2 FQNEAQ. The V end lost 5 bases, the J end lost 4 bases, and 17 bases lay between the germline ends. This CDR3 has 15 amino acids. The CDR3 loop is CASSHVGGGFYGYTF. The CDR3 DNA follows: TGTGCCAGCAGCCACGTAGGCGGGGGTTTCTATGGCTACACCTTC. The full variable domain, in which reference TRBV7-8 and TRBJ1-2 provide the parts outside the CDR3, is GAGVSQSPRYKVAKRGQDVALRCDPISGHVSLFWYQQALGQGPEFLTYFQNEAQLDKSGLPSDRFFAERPEGSVSTLKIQRTQQEDSAVYLCASSHVGGGFYGYTFGSGTRLTVV.

The chain has TRBV6-5 and TRBJ1-2, with a possible D match to TRBD1 (5 bases). Trimming took off 2 bases at V and 4 bases at J, with 17 bases between the two ends. The V gene's germline CDR1 is MNHEY and CDR2 SVGAGI. CDR3 size: 16 residues. For the CDR3, the DNA is TGTGCCAGCAGTTACCAGGACACCCCTTCGGTCTATGGCTACACCTTC. Its protein product is CASSYQDTPSVYGYTF.

J is TRBJ1-1 and V is TRBV19; 8 nucleotides line up with TRBD1. The length of the CDR3 is 14 residues. Germline trimming cut 5 bases from V and 4 bases from J; bases unmatched to any gene: 6. The germline gives CDR1 LNHDA, CDR2 SQIVND (reference sequence). In DNA, the CDR3 is TGTGCCAGTAGTCCCGGACAGGGAACCACTGAAGCTTTCTTT. This encodes CASSPGQGTTEAFF.

The V gene is TRBV28, the J gene TRBJ1-2; no firm D call. V was pared by 4 bases and J by 1 base, with 7 bases between. The CDR3 loop spans 13 amino acids. Germline values: CDR1 MDHEN, CDR2 SYDVKM. The DNA for the CDR3 is TGTGCCAGCAGTTGGGGAGATAACTATGGCTACACCTTC. It yields the protein CASSWGDNYGYTF.

The chain has TRBV4-1 and TRBJ1-5; D possibly corresponds to TRBD1 (5 bases). Trimming took off 0 bases at V and 2 bases at J, with 14 bases between the two ends. CDR3 length: 17 amino acids. Germline CDR1 reads MGHRA; CDR2 reads YSYEKL. The CDR3 loop reads CASSQDPQGGGNQPQHF. CDR3 bases: TGCGCCAGCAGCCAAGATCCCCAGGGCGGGGGCAATCAGCCCCAGCATTTT.

The chain links TRBV5-1 to TRBJ1-1; the D gene is possibly TRBD1 (6 bases). V dropped 1 base and J dropped 7 bases, with 17 bases sitting between them. The CDR3 extends over 15 amino acids. In germline, CDR1 is SGHRS, CDR2 YFSETQ. The CDR3 sequence: CASSLSSTQGREAFF. CDR3 nucleotide sequence: TGCGCCAGCAGCTTGTCATCTACACAGGGCCGTGAAGCTTTCTTT.

The chain links TRBV5-5 to TRBJ1-4; D not resolved. CDR1 and CDR2 from the germline V gene are SGHKS and YYEKEE (reference sequence). The length of the CDR3 is 15 residues. Trimming cost V 4 bases and J 5 bases, with 15 bases left between them. The chain's CDR3 is CASSPQVKFNEKLFF. The CDR3 coding sequence is TGTGCCAGCAGCCCCCAGGTCAAGTTCAATGAAAAACTGTTTTTT. The variable domain in full, completed from reference TRBV5-5 and TRBJ1-4, reads DAGVTQSPTHLIKTRGQQVTLRCSPISGHKSVSWYQQVLGQGPQFIFQYYEKEERGRGNFPDRFSARQFPNYSSELNVNALLLGDSALYLCASSPQVKFNEKLFFGSGTQLSVL.

CDR3 in amino acids: CASSHGQLGNTIYF. The CDR3 DNA sequence: TGTGCCAGCAGCCACGGACAGCTAGGAAACACCATATATTTT. The V gene is TRBV3-1 (or the pseudogene TRBV3-2), the J gene TRBJ1-3; D is possibly TRBD1 (6 bases). The CDR3 has 14 residues. Germline CDR1 is LGHDT and CDR2 is YNNKEL (reference sequence). The V and J ends lost 3 bases and 4 bases respectively, with 10 bases between them.

This clone has just a few counts. The chain couples TRBV5-4 to TRBJ1-2; 8 nucleotides align to TRBD1. V lost 5 bases, J lost 8 bases, and 11 bases stayed unmatched. The CDR3 totals 14 residues. Germline CDR1 SGHNT, CDR2 YYREEE (reference sequence). The CDR3 sequence: CASRLQQGARGYTF. DNA of the CDR3: TGTGCCAGCAGACTACAGCAGGGGGCGCGAGGCTACACCTTC.

This chain connects TRBV29-1 to TRBJ2-1, with 9 bases identical to TRBD2. Trimming took 5 bases from V and 4 from J; bases not matched to a gene: 9. The germline CDR1 and CDR2 sequences are SQVTM and ANQGSEA. This CDR3 is 15 amino acids long. The CDR3 nucleotides read TGCAGCGTTTTGAGACTAGCGGAGACTTACAATGAGCAGTTCTTC. Its protein is CSVLRLAETYNEQFF.

This clone appeared a single time. CDR3 region: CAIWSGLAVDTQYF. CDR3 nucleotides: TGTGCCATCTGGTCGGGACTAGCCGTAGATACGCAGTATTTT. The V call is TRBV10-3, the J call TRBJ2-3, with TRBD2 identical over 9 bases. The CDR3 has 14 amino acids. The ends lost 8 bases at V and 5 bases at J; junction bases unmatched: 8. The germline V gene encodes CDR1 ENHRY and CDR2 SYGVKD.

The J gene is TRBJ2-2, the V gene TRBV30, with D hard to call. Trimming took 5 bases from V and 2 from J, leaving 3 bases between them. From germline, CDR1 is GTSNPN and CDR2 SVGIG (reference sequence). The CDR3 is made up of 11 amino acids. Here the CDR3 DNA reads TGTGCCTGGGCAAACACCGGGGAGCTGTTTTTT. Translated, it gives CAWANTGELFF.

This chain links TRBV10-1 with TRBJ1-2; the D is unclear. The CDR3 contains 13 residues. Germline V gene data show CDR1 as WNHNN and CDR2 as SYGVQD (reference sequence). The V gene lost 6 bases and the J gene lost 5 bases, with 13 bases spanning the gap. CDR3 sequence (DNA): TGCGCCAGCAGGTGTTTCCGTCCGTATGGCTACACCTTC. This codes for CASRCFRPYGYTF.

The V gene is TRBV4-1, the J gene TRBJ1-5; a weak D match, TRBD1 (5 bases). Germline-derived CDR1 and CDR2 are MGHRA and YSYEKL. The CDR3 is 15 amino acids. V gave up 3 bases and J gave up 3 bases, with 12 bases separating them. CDR3 region: CASSHETGYNQPQHF. The DNA for the CDR3 is TGCGCCAGCAGCCATGAAACAGGCTACAATCAGCCCCAGCATTTT.

The chain has TRBV2 and TRBJ1-1; no definite D call. Trimming stripped 2 bases from V and 0 bases from J, with 10 bases between. The CDR3 runs 15 residues. Germline values: CDR1 SNHLY, CDR2 FYNNEI. CDR3 DNA sequence: TGTGCCAGCAGTGAACACCCCAGGATGAACACTGAAGCTTTCTTT. Residues: CASSEHPRMNTEAFF.

This rearrangement joins TRBV7-9 to TRBJ1-1; TRBD1 is a possible D gene (5 bases). Germline CDR1 is SEHNR and CDR2 is FQNEAQ (reference sequence). Trimming pared 1 base from V and 1 base from J, leaving 10 bases between. CDR3 length equals 15 residues. For the CDR3, the DNA is TGTGCCAGCAGCTTAGTTCGGGGGACGAACACTGAAGCTTTCTTT. This encodes CASSLVRGTNTEAFF.

The CDR3 here is CASSYGPRGVAFF. CDR3 sequence (DNA): TGTGCCAGCAGTTACGGACCCAGAGGGGTAGCTTTCTTT. The chain recombines TRBV6-5 with TRBJ1-1, with a weak D call TRBD1 (5 bases). The CDR3 runs 13 residues. Per the germline V gene, CDR1 is MNHEY and CDR2 is SVGAGI. V lost 2 bases to trimming and J lost 10 bases, with 14 bases between them.

The J gene is TRBJ1-1, the V gene TRBV15, with D unclear. Looked up from germline, CDR1 is LNHNV and CDR2 is YYDKDF (reference sequence). Deletions cut 1 base from V and 3 bases from J, with 6 bases between. This CDR3 has 13 amino acids. This chain's CDR3 is CATSRGVDTEAFF. The CDR3 bases are TGTGCCACCAGCAGAGGGGTGGACACTGAAGCTTTCTTT. Drawing the rest from reference TRBV15 and TRBJ1-1, the complete variable domain is DAMVIQNPRYQVTQFGKPVTLSCSQTLNHNVMYWYQQKSSQAPKLLFHYYDKDFNNEADTPDNFQSRRPNTSFCFLDIRSPGLGDTAMYLCATSRGVDTEAFFGQGTRLTVV.

The V and J genes are TRBV29-1 and TRBJ1-2; TRBD1 agrees at 7 bases. Trimming at V came to 0 bases and at J to 4 bases, leaving 11 bases not matched to a gene. This CDR3 spans 16 amino acids. CDR1 SQVTM and CDR2 ANQGSEA come from the germline V gene. CDR3 nucleotides: TGCAGCGTTGAAGATAGGAAAGGGGGACAGCCCTATGGCTACACCTTC. Protein: CSVEDRKGGQPYGYTF.

This clone was recorded only once. This chain links TRBV29-1 with TRBJ2-1; TRBD2 aligns across 10 bases. V shed 7 bases and J 6 bases; nucleotides not matched to a gene: 15. The CDR3 is made up of 16 amino acids. Germline loops: CDR1 SQVTM, CDR2 ANQGSEA. CDR3 amino acids: CSAPVILAGDSNEQFF. The CDR3 coding sequence is TGCAGCGCGCCCGTAATTCTAGCGGGAGATAGCAATGAGCAGTTCTTC.

This chain connects TRBV3-1 (or the pseudogene TRBV3-2) to TRBJ1-6; a possible D gene is TRBD1 (6 bases). The V gene's germline CDR1 is LGHDT and CDR2 YNNKEL (reference sequence). The V end lost 6 bases, the J end lost 5 bases, and 14 bases lay between the germline ends. The CDR3 totals 15 residues. CDR3 in DNA: TGTGCCAGCAGTATACAGGGCCCCAATAATTCACCCCTCCACTTT. This gives the protein CASSIQGPNNSPLHF.

The genes are TRBV24-1 and TRBJ1-2; 7 bases match TRBD1. This CDR3 spans 16 amino acids. Germline V lookup: CDR1 KGHDR, CDR2 SFDVKD. Losses at the gene ends were 2 bases for V and 6 bases for J; bases not matched to a gene: 11. The CDR3 DNA reads TGTGCCACCAGTGATTACCCCCGACAGGGTAAAGATGGCTACACCTTC. Its protein is CATSDYPRQGKDGYTF.

The V and J genes are TRBV5-5 and TRBJ1-4, with D possibly matching TRBD1 (5 bases). This CDR3 contains 13 residues. V was shortened by 5 bases and J by 5 bases, with 10 bases between the two germline ends. Germline lookup yields CDR1 SGHKS and CDR2 YYEKEE (reference sequence). The CDR3 is CASRGTENEKLFF. The CDR3 coding sequence is TGTGCCAGCAGAGGGACTGAGAATGAAAAACTGTTTTTT.

The genes are TRBV5-4 and TRBJ2-1; D is uncertain. From germline, CDR1 is SGHNT and CDR2 YYREEE (reference sequence). The CDR3 sequence is 16 residues long. Trimming took off 3 bases at V and 6 bases at J, with 19 bases between the two ends. CDR3 in amino acids: CASSWGSRRSLNEQFF. As DNA, the CDR3 is TGTGCCAGCAGCTGGGGTTCTAGAAGGTCCCTCAATGAGCAGTTCTTC.

V is TRBV21-1 and J is TRBJ2-1; the table gives TRBD2 as D, unverified against the DNA. TRBV21-1 is described as a pseudogene. The CDR3 consists of 18 residues. The CDR3 nucleotides read TGTGCCAGCAGCCACAATCCTAAGACTAGCGGGAGACGGAATGAGCAGTTCTTC. Protein product: CASSHNPKTSGRRNEQFF.

This clone has only one observation. V usage is TRBV4-1 and J usage is TRBJ1-3; D is undetermined. The CDR3 length is 12 residues. Germline CDR1 and CDR2: MGHRA and YSYEKL. V shed 1 base and J shed 3 bases, with 1 base lying between them. The CDR3 is CASSQVGNTIYF. CDR3 coding DNA: TGCGCCAGCAGCCAAGTTGGAAACACCATATATTTT.